This record looks at one TCR beta chain sequence and its context. The CDR3 is made up of 16 amino acids. The germline V gene encodes CDR1 SGHRS and CDR2 YFSETQ. The trim removed 0 bases at V and 4 bases at J, leaving 7 bases unmatched. In the original workflow: Reference gene primer amplification gave estimated nucleated cell counts. Profiling relied on immunoSEQ multiplex PCR, and the TCRdb table lists in-frame clones only, not all of them. V and J calls and clone size come straight from that table; D and trimming were deduced from the DNA. Counted here are 110,000 or so clones, 75% to 90% occurring once; the ten biggest clones make up under 6%. The sample comes from a study of blood T cell repertoires in COVID-19. The overall study: The samples span acute and convalescent COVID-19 from the United States, Italy and Spain. PBMCs, B-cell-depleted T cells, or T cells provided the cDNA or gDNA that made up the material.

The specimen sequenced was peripheral blood. This clonotype originated in a woman aged 45-65 years with acute or convalescent COVID-19. V usage is TRBV5-1 and J usage is TRBJ2-3, with 8 nucleotides matching TRBD2. Here the CDR3 reads CASSLAVAGGSDTQYF. In nucleotides, the CDR3 is TGCGCCAGCAGCTTGGCCGTGGCGGGGGGTTCAGATACGCAGTATTTT.